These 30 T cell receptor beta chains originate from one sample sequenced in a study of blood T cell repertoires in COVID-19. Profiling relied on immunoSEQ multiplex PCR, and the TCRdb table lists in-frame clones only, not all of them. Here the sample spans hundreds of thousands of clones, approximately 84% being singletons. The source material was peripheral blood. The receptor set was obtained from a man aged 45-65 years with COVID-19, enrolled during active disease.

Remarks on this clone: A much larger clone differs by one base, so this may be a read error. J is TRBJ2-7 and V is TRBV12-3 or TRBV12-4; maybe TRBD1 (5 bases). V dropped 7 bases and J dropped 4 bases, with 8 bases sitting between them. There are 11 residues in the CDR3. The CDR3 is CASTAGYEQYF. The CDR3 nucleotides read TGTGCCAGCACCGCAGGGTACGAGCAGTACTTC.

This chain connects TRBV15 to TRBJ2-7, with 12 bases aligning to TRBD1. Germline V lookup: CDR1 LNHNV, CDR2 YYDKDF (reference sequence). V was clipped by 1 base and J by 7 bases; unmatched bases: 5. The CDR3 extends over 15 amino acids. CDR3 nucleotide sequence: TGTGCCACCAGCAGAGGGGACAGGGGGCGCAGAGAGCAGTACTTC. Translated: CATSRGDRGRREQYF.

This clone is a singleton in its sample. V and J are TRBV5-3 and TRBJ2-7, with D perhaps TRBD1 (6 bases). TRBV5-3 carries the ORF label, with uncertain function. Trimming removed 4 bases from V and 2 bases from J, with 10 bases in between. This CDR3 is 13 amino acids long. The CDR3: CARSRRQAYEQYF. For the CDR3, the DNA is TGTGCCAGAAGCCGTAGACAGGCCTACGAGCAGTACTTC.

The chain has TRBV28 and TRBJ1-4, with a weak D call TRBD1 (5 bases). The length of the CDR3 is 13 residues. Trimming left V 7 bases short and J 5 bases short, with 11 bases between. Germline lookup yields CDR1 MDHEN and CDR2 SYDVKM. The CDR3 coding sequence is TGTGCCAGCACAGGACATTCGAATGAAAAACTGTTTTTT. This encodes CASTGHSNEKLFF.

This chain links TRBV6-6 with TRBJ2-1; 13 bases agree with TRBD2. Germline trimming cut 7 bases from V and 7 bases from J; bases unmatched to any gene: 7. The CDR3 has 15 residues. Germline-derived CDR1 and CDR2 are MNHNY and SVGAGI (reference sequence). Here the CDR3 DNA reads TGTGCCAGCAAAATAACTAGCGGGGGGGAAAATGAGCAGTTCTTC. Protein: CASKITSGGENEQFF.

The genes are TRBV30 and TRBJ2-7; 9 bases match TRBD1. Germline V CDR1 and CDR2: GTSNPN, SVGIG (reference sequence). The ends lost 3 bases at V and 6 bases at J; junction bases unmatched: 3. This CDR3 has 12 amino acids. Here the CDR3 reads CAWRGTGREQYF. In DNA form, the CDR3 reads TGTGCCTGGAGGGGGACAGGGCGCGAGCAGTACTTC.

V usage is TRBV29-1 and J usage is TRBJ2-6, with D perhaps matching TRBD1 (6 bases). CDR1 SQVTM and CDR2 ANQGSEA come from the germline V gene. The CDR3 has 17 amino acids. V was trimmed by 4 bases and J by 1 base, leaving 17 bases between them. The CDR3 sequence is CSVVSGQGLSGANVLTF. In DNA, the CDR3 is TGCAGCGTTGTTTCAGGTCAGGGGTTGTCTGGGGCCAACGTCCTGACTTTC.

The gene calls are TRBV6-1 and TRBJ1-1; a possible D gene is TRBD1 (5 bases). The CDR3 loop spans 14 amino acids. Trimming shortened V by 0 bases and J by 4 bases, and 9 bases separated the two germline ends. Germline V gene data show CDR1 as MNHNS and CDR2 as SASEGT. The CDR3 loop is CASSEASGGTEAFF. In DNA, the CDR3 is TGTGCCAGCAGTGAAGCGTCCGGGGGCACTGAAGCTTTCTTT.

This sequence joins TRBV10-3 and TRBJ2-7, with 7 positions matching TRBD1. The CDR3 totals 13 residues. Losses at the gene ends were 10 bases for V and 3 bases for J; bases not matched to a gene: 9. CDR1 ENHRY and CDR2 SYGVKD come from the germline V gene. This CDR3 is CASTPGQSYEQYF. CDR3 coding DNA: TGTGCCAGTACTCCGGGACAGAGCTACGAGCAGTACTTC.

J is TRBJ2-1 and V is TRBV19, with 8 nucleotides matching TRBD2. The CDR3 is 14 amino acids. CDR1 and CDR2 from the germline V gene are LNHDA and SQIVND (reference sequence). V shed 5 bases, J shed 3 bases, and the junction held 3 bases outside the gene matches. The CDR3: CASSLLADYNEQFF. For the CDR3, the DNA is TGTGCCAGTAGTTTACTAGCGGACTACAATGAGCAGTTCTTC.

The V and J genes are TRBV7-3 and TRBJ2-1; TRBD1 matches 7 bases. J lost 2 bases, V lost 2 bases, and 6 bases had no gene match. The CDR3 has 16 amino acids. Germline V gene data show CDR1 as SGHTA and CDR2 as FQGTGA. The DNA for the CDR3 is TGTGCCAGCAGCTTATCTGGGACAGCAACCTACAATGAGCAGTTCTTC. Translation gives CASSLSGTATYNEQFF.

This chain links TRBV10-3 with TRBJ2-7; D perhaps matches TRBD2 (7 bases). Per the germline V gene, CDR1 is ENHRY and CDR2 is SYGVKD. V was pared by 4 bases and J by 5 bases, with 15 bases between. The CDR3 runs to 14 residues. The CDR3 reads CAISGGGGVDEQYF. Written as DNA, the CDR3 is TGTGCCATCAGTGGGGGAGGGGGTGTTGACGAGCAGTACTTC.

CDR3 nucleotides: TGTGCCAGCAGGGACAGGGGCGACCAGCCCCAGCATTTT. This codes for CASRDRGDQPQHF. The chain carries TRBV6-5 and TRBJ1-5; 9 nucleotides align to TRBD1. The CDR3 has 13 residues. J lost 7 bases, V lost 6 bases, and 4 bases had no gene match. CDR1 is MNHEY, CDR2 SVGAGI, per germline.

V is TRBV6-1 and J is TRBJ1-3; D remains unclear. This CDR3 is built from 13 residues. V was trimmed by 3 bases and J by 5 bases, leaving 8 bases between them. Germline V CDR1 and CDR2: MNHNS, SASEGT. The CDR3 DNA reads TGTGCCAGCAGTGAGACAATGAGAAACACCATATATTTT. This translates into CASSETMRNTIYF.

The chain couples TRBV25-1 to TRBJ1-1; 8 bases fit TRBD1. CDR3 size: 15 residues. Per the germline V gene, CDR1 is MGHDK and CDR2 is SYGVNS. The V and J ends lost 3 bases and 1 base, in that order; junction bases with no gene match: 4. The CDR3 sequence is CASSDIQGGNTEAFF. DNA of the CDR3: TGTGCCAGCAGTGACATACAGGGGGGGAACACTGAAGCTTTCTTT.

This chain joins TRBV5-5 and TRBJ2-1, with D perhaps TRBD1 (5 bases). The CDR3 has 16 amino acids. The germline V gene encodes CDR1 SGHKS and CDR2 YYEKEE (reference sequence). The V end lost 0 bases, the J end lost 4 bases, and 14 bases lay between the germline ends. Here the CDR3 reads CASSLGGRTVYNEQFF. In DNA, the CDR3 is TGTGCCAGCAGCTTGGGGGGCAGAACTGTGTACAATGAGCAGTTCTTC. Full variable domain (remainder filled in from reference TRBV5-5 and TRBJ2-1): DAGVTQSPTHLIKTRGQQVTLRCSPISGHKSVSWYQQVLGQGPQFIFQYYEKEERGRGNFPDRFSARQFPNYSSELNVNALLLGDSALYLCASSLGGRTVYNEQFFGPGTRLTVL.

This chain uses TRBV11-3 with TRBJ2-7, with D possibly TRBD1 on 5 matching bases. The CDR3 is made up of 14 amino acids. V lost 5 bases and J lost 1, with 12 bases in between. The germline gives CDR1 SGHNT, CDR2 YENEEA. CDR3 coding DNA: TGTGCCAGCAGCCGCGACAGTTCTTCCTACGAGCAGTACTTC. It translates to CASSRDSSSYEQYF.

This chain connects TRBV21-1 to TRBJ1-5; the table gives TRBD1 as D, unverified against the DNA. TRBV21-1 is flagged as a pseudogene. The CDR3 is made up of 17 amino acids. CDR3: CASSKVNSSLSNQPQHF. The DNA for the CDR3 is TGTGCCAGCAGCAAAGTTAACAGCTCGCTGAGCAATCAGCCCCAGCATTTT.

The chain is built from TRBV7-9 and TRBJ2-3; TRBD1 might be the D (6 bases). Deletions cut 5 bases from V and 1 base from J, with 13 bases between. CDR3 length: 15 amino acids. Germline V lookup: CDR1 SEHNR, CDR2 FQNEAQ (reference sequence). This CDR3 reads CASSPRKGGTDTQYF. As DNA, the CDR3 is TGTGCCAGCAGCCCCAGAAAGGGGGGCACAGATACGCAGTATTTT.

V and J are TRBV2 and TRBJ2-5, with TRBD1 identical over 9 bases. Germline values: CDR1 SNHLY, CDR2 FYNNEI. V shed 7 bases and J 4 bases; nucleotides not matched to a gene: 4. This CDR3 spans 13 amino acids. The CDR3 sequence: CASTIQGAETQYF. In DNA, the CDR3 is TGTGCCAGCACGATACAGGGGGCAGAGACCCAGTACTTC.

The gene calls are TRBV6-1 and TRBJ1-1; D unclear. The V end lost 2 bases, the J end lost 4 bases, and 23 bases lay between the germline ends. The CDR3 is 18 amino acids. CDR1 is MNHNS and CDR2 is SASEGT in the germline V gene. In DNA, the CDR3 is TGTGCCAGCAGTGAATTGATTACGATACTCTCCGCGGGCACTGAAGCTTTCTTT. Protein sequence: CASSELITILSAGTEAFF.

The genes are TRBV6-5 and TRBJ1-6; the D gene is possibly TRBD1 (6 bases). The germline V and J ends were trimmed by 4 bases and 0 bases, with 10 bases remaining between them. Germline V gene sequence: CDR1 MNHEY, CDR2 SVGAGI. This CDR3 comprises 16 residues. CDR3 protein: CASSLTGSSYNSPLHF. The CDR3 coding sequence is TGTGCCAGCAGTTTGACAGGAAGCTCCTATAATTCACCCCTCCACTTT.

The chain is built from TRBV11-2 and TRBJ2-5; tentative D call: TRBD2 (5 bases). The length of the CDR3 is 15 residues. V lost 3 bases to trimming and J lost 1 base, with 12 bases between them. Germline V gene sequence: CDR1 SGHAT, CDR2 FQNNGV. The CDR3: CASSLDGGGQETQYF. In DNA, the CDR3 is TGTGCCAGCAGCTTGGACGGAGGAGGCCAAGAGACCCAGTACTTC.

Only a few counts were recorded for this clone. This CDR3 is CSVQRDNYEQYF. The CDR3 DNA reads TGCAGCGTCCAGAGGGACAACTACGAGCAGTACTTC. The rearrangement uses TRBV29-1 and TRBJ2-7, with a weak D call TRBD1 (6 bases). The CDR3 loop spans 12 amino acids. Germline V gives CDR1 SQVTM, CDR2 ANQGSEA. V dropped 6 bases and J dropped 3 bases, with 12 bases sitting between them.

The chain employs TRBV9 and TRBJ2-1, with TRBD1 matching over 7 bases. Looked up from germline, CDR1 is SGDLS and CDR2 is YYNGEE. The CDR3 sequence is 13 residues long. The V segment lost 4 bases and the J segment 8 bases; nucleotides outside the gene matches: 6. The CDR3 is CASSSRTGDEQFF. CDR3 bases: TGTGCCAGCAGCTCCCGGACAGGTGATGAGCAGTTCTTC.

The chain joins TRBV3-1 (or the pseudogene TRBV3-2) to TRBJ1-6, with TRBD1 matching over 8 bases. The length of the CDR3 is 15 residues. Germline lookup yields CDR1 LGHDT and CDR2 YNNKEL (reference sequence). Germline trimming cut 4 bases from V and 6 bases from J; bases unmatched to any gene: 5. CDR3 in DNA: TGTGCCAGCAGCCCCCCAGGACAGGGTAATTCACCCCTCCACTTT. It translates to CASSPPGQGNSPLHF.

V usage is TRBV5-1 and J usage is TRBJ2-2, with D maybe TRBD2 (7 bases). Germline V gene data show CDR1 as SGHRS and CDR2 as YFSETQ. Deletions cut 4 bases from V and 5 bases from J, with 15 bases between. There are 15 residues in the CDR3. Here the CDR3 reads CASSRYREGTGELFF. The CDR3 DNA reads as TGCGCCAGCAGCCGGTACAGGGAGGGGACCGGGGAGCTGTTTTTT.

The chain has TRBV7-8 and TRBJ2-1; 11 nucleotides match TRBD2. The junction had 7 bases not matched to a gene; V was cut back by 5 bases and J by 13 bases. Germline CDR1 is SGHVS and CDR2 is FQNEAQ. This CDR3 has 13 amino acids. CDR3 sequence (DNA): TGTGCCAGCAGCGTTAGCGGGGGGGCATATCAGTTCTTC. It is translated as CASSVSGGAYQFF.

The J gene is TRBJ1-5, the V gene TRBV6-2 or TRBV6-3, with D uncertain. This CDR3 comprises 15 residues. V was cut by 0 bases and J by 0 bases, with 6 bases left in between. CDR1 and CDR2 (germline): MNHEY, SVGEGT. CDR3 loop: CASSYSGSSNQPQHF. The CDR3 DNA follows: TGTGCCAGCAGTTACTCGGGCAGTAGCAATCAGCCCCAGCATTTT.

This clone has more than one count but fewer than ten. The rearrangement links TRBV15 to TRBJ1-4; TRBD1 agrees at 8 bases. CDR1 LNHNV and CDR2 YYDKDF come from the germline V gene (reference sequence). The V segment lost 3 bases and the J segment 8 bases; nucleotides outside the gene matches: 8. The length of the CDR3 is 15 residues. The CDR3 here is CATSREDREQEKLFF. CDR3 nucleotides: TGTGCCACCAGCAGGGAGGACAGGGAGCAGGAAAAACTGTTTTTT.